Each of the 32 T cell receptor beta chains below was sequenced from the same sample in a study of technical replicates of blood from several donors. Using immunoSEQ multiplex PCR, the repertoire was profiled, and TCRdb retains in-frame clones only, with some absent. The sample includes 100,000 or so clones, roughly 95% of them seen just once. The material sequenced was T cells isolated from PBMCs. Receptor source: a human donor in good health.

The chain uses TRBV21-1 and TRBJ2-1; TRBD2 is the table's D call and was not checked against the DNA. TRBV21-1 is an annotated pseudogene. The CDR3 is 15 amino acids. CDR3 in amino acids: CASSGSGRVYNEQFF. CDR3 sequence (DNA): TGTGCCAGCAGCGGAAGCGGGAGGGTTTACAATGAGCAGTTCTTC.

The chain recombines TRBV6-5 with TRBJ1-2; unclear D gene. The length of the CDR3 is 15 residues. The ends were cut back, 0 bases at V and 0 bases at J, with 8 bases in the middle. Germline loops: CDR1 MNHEY, CDR2 SVGAGI. CDR3 bases: TGTGCCAGCAGTTACTCCCTTTCCGCTAACTATGGCTACACCTTC. Translated, it gives CASSYSLSANYGYTF.

The V call is TRBV18, the J call TRBJ2-3, with a tentative D call TRBD2 (6 bases). CDR1 KGHSH and CDR2 LQKENI come from the germline V gene. This CDR3 has 17 residues. V was clipped by 3 bases and J by 3 bases, with 19 bases between them. DNA for the CDR3: TGTGCCAGCTCACCTCTCTCAGCTAGCGTCGGAACAGATACGCAGTATTTT. Protein product: CASSPLSASVGTDTQYF.

This sequence joins TRBV27 and TRBJ2-7; 11 positions match TRBD2. Germline V gene data show CDR1 as MNHEY and CDR2 as SMNVEV (reference sequence). This CDR3 contains 14 residues. V shed 6 bases and J 5 bases; nucleotides not matched to a gene: 6. The CDR3 DNA reads as TGTGCCAGCAGCTTAGCGGGAGGGCAGCACGAGCAGTACTTC. Encoded protein: CASSLAGGQHEQYF.

This clone was recorded a few times. The gene calls are TRBV6-5 and TRBJ1-1; weak D call: TRBD1 (6 bases). The germline V gene encodes CDR1 MNHEY and CDR2 SVGAGI. This CDR3 has 14 residues. Trimming stripped 5 bases from V and 5 bases from J, with 15 bases between. In DNA form, the CDR3 reads TGTGCCAGCAGTAACTACAGGGAAGGTACTGAAGCTTTCTTT. It specifies CASSNYREGTEAFF.

The chain employs TRBV7-3 and TRBJ2-3, with D perhaps matching TRBD2 (5 bases). V was clipped by 5 bases and J by 6 bases, with 9 bases between them. CDR3 length equals 12 residues. The germline V gene encodes CDR1 SGHTA and CDR2 FQGTGA. The CDR3 is CASSHGEDTQYF. The CDR3 nucleotides are TGTGCCAGCAGCCATGGGGAGGATACGCAGTATTTT. The full variable domain, completed using reference TRBV7-3 and TRBJ2-3, is GAGVSQTPSNKVTEKGKYVELRCDPISGHTALYWYRQSLGQGPEFLIYFQGTGAADDSGLPNDRFFAVRPEGSVSTLKIQRTERGDSAVYLCASSHGEDTQYFGPGTRLTVL.

V and J are TRBV7-2 and TRBJ2-3, with D possibly matching TRBD2 (5 bases). Looked up from germline, CDR1 is SGHTA and CDR2 is FQGNSA. CDR3 length equals 13 residues. V was trimmed by 6 bases and J by 5 bases, leaving 12 bases between them. The CDR3 DNA reads as TGTGCCAGCAGTCTCACCCGGGAAGATACGCAGTATTTT. As protein: CASSLTREDTQYF.

DNA for the CDR3: TGTGCCAGCAGTTTCACTTCCGGCGGATCAGATACGCAGTATTTT. Translation: CASSFTSGGSDTQYF. The chain couples TRBV6-1 to TRBJ2-3; D gene ambiguous. CDR3 length: 15 residues. Trimming cost V 5 bases and J 4 bases, with 16 bases left between them. Per the germline V gene, CDR1 is MNHNS and CDR2 is SASEGT.

The rearrangement links TRBV6-1 to TRBJ2-3; TRBD2 matches at 11 bases. The CDR3 has 16 residues. Per germline, CDR1 MNHNS and CDR2 SASEGT. The junction had 4 bases not matched to a gene; V was cut back by 2 bases and J by 3 bases. The CDR3 region is CASSERLAGGTDTQYF. The CDR3 DNA sequence: TGTGCCAGCAGTGAAAGGCTAGCGGGAGGAACAGATACGCAGTATTTT.

V usage is TRBV29-1 and J usage is TRBJ1-1; D is possibly TRBD1 (6 bases). The V gene's germline CDR1 is SQVTM and CDR2 ANQGSEA. CDR3 length equals 15 residues. V dropped 6 bases and J dropped 0 bases, with 17 bases sitting between them. CDR3 loop: CSVQTGQWMNTEAFF. CDR3 nucleotide sequence: TGCAGCGTGCAAACAGGACAGTGGATGAACACTGAAGCTTTCTTT.

This clone was detected only once. The chain has TRBV12-2 and TRBJ2-7; the table's D gene call, TRBD2, was not cross checked with the DNA. TRBV12-2 is a documented pseudogene. This CDR3 contains 19 residues. As DNA, the CDR3 is TGTGCAAGTCGCTTAGTTCGGCTAGCGGATCACCTACGAACGCTGGAGCAGTACTTC. Amino acid sequence: CASRLVRLADHLRTLEQYF.

The chain couples TRBV13 to TRBJ2-7; 10 bases map to TRBD2. This CDR3 contains 12 residues. Germline-derived CDR1 and CDR2 are PRHDT and FYEKMQ (reference sequence). J lost 5 bases, V lost 5 bases, and 0 bases had no gene match. CDR3 DNA: TGTGCCAGCAGCCTAGCGGGAGACGAGCAGTACTTC. Translating gives CASSLAGDEQYF.

V usage is TRBV9 and J usage is TRBJ2-7; TRBD2 agrees at 8 bases. Germline V lookup: CDR1 SGDLS, CDR2 YYNGEE. This CDR3 has 14 residues. J gave up 2 bases and V 0 bases, and 1 base lay outside the gene matches. CDR3 DNA: TGTGCCAGCAGCGTAGTCGGGGGGGCCTACGAGCAGTACTTC. It is translated as CASSVVGGAYEQYF.

The genes are TRBV7-6 and TRBJ2-7, with D tentatively TRBD2 (5 bases). Trimming removed 3 bases from V and 6 bases from J, with 9 bases in between. CDR1 and CDR2 from the germline V gene are SGHVS and FNYEAQ. The CDR3 is 12 residues long. The CDR3 spells CASSFHRGEQYF. The CDR3 bases are TGTGCCAGCAGCTTCCACCGGGGCGAGCAGTACTTC.

This clone has only a few counts. This chain joins TRBV10-1 and TRBJ2-1; TRBD2 aligns across 9 bases. The CDR3 spans 15 residues. Trimming at V came to 3 bases and at J to 8 bases, leaving 8 bases not matched to a gene. Germline CDR1 reads WNHNN; CDR2 reads SYGVQD (reference sequence). Here the CDR3 reads CASSDGAGGSYEQFF. The CDR3 coding sequence is TGCGCCAGCAGTGATGGGGCGGGAGGGAGCTATGAGCAGTTCTTC.

J is TRBJ1-6 and V is TRBV9; D remains ambiguous. Germline lookup yields CDR1 SGDLS and CDR2 YYNGEE. Between the trimmed V and J ends, which lost 2 bases and 6 bases, there was a span of 9 bases. This CDR3 is built from 14 residues. CDR3 DNA sequence: TGTGCCAGCAGCGTCGATGGCAGTAATTCACCCCTCCACTTT. This codes for CASSVDGSNSPLHF.

The CDR3 DNA follows: TGTGCCACCAGCAGAGGTAGCGGATACACCGGGGAGCTGTTTTTT. Translated, it gives CATSRGSGYTGELFF. The rearrangement joins TRBV15 to TRBJ2-2, with D possibly matching TRBD2 (6 bases). CDR1 LNHNV and CDR2 YYDKDF come from the germline V gene (reference sequence). V lost 1 base to trimming and J lost 3 bases, with 9 bases between them. The CDR3 has 15 amino acids.

The CDR3 is CASSYGTGYEQYF. In DNA, the CDR3 is TGTGCCAGCAGTTACGGGACAGGCTACGAGCAGTACTTC. This chain links TRBV6-6 with TRBJ2-7, with 8 bases matching TRBD1. The CDR3 contains 13 residues. From germline, CDR1 is MNHNY and CDR2 SVGAGI (reference sequence). The ends lost 2 bases at V and 3 bases at J; junction bases unmatched: 0.

The chain links TRBV7-9 to TRBJ1-4, with D possibly being TRBD1 (6 bases). Germline V lookup: CDR1 SEHNR, CDR2 FQNEAQ (reference sequence). This CDR3 is built from 14 residues. V gave up 6 bases and J gave up 8 bases, with 16 bases separating them. The CDR3 here is CASRAGTSREKLFF. The CDR3 coding sequence is TGTGCCAGCAGGGCCGGGACATCGAGGGAAAAACTGTTTTTT.

This chain joins TRBV9 and TRBJ2-2, with 7 nucleotides matching TRBD2. CDR1 is SGDLS and CDR2 is YYNGEE in the germline V gene. V trimming: 1 base; J trimming: 1 base; junction bases outside the gene matches: 1. The CDR3 runs to 15 residues. The CDR3 reads CASSVLAENTGELFF. As DNA, the CDR3 is TGTGCCAGCAGCGTACTAGCGGAGAACACCGGGGAGCTGTTTTTT.

The V and J genes are TRBV19 and TRBJ1-5; 9 bases are a match to TRBD1. Losses at the gene ends were 5 bases for V and 7 bases for J; bases not matched to a gene: 9. Germline V lookup: CDR1 LNHDA, CDR2 SQIVND (reference sequence). The CDR3 sequence is 15 residues long. The CDR3 nucleotides read TGTGCCAGTAGTGTTAGGGACAGGGTGAACCAGCCCCAGCATTTT. This sequence encodes CASSVRDRVNQPQHF.

J is TRBJ2-6 and V is TRBV19; D is possibly TRBD1 (6 bases). The germline V gene has CDR1 LNHDA and CDR2 SQIVND (reference sequence). The V gene lost 3 bases and the J gene lost 0 bases, with 18 bases spanning the gap. This CDR3 spans 19 amino acids. The CDR3 sequence is CASSILAPTGFSGANVLTF. Here the CDR3 DNA reads TGTGCCAGTAGTATCCTTGCTCCGACAGGATTCTCTGGGGCCAACGTCCTGACTTTC.

The chain has TRBV6-5 and TRBJ1-4, with 7 bases identical to TRBD1. The CDR3 extends over 16 amino acids. Germline V gives CDR1 MNHEY, CDR2 SVGAGI. The junction had 7 bases not matched to a gene; V was cut back by 2 bases and J by 4 bases. The CDR3 DNA reads as TGTGCCAGCAGTTACACGGTGACAGGGATTAATGAAAAACTGTTTTTT. Encoded protein: CASSYTVTGINEKLFF.

V gene TRBV5-1 combines with J gene TRBJ2-7; a possible D gene is TRBD2 (5 bases). V was clipped by 0 bases and J by 7 bases, with 14 bases between them. The CDR3 runs 14 residues. Germline CDR1 SGHRS, CDR2 YFSETQ. The CDR3 region has the DNA TGCGCCAGCAGCTTGGAACGGGAAATTCGGGAGCAGTACTTC. Translating gives CASSLEREIREQYF.

The rearrangement links TRBV6-5 to TRBJ1-2; maybe TRBD1 (5 bases). The CDR3 length is 12 residues. Trimming stripped 4 bases from V and 8 bases from J, with 11 bases between. CDR1 is MNHEY and CDR2 is SVGAGI in the germline V gene. DNA for the CDR3: TGTGCCAGCAGTTTTAGACAGTCGGGCTACACCTTC. Amino acids: CASSFRQSGYTF.

A single count supports this clone. This sequence joins TRBV19 and TRBJ1-4, with 9 positions matching TRBD1. The CDR3 consists of 15 residues. Germline CDR1 LNHDA, CDR2 SQIVND (reference sequence). V shed 10 bases and J 3 bases; nucleotides not matched to a gene: 9. DNA of the CDR3: TGTGCCACACACAGGGGGCTTACGGCTAATGAAAAACTGTTTTTT. Encoded protein: CATHRGLTANEKLFF. The full variable domain, its missing parts supplied by reference TRBV19 and TRBJ1-4, is DGGITQSPKYLFRKEGQNVTLSCEQNLNHDAMYWYRQDPGQGLRLIYYSQIVNDFQKGDIAEGYSVSREKKESFPLTVTSAQKNPTAFYLCATHRGLTANEKLFFGSGTQLSVL.

The genes are TRBV5-1 and TRBJ1-1, with 12 bases aligning to TRBD1. After removal of 3 bases from V and 6 bases from J, the junction contained 3 bases not matched to a gene. Looked up from germline, CDR1 is SGHRS and CDR2 is YFSETQ. This CDR3 has 14 amino acids. The CDR3 reads CASSWGTGGSEAFF. The CDR3 DNA follows: TGCGCCAGCAGCTGGGGGACAGGGGGCTCTGAAGCTTTCTTT.

This rearrangement joins TRBV27 to TRBJ2-1; 9 bases fit TRBD1. The junction had 5 bases not matched to a gene; V was cut back by 2 bases and J by 6 bases. This CDR3 spans 15 amino acids. In germline, CDR1 is MNHEY, CDR2 SMNVEV (reference sequence). CDR3 amino acids: CASSLSGTGFNEQFF. Here the CDR3 DNA reads TGTGCCAGCAGTTTAAGTGGGACAGGGTTCAATGAGCAGTTCTTC.

The chain recombines TRBV5-4 with TRBJ2-7, with D possibly matching TRBD2 (6 bases). The CDR3 consists of 15 residues. Germline V gene lookup returns CDR1 SGHNT and CDR2 YYREEE (reference sequence). V gave up 0 bases and J gave up 1 base, with 11 bases separating them. The CDR3, as DNA: TGTGCCAGCAGCTTGGCGGGAGAACCGTCCTACGAGCAGTACTTC. It yields the protein CASSLAGEPSYEQYF.

The gene calls are TRBV14 and TRBJ2-3; 7 positions agree with TRBD2. The CDR3 is made up of 17 amino acids. The V and J ends lost 3 bases and 1 base, in that order; junction bases with no gene match: 10. CDR1 SGHDN and CDR2 FVKESK come from the germline V gene. The CDR3 DNA sequence: TGTGCCAGCAGCCACGAGACTAGCAAGGTCGGCACAGATACGCAGTATTTT. It is translated as CASSHETSKVGTDTQYF.

This clone was detected once. This chain joins TRBV4-1 and TRBJ2-1, with 11 positions matching TRBD2. From germline, CDR1 is MGHRA and CDR2 YSYEKL. The V and J ends lost 1 base and 1 base, in that order; junction bases with no gene match: 6. The CDR3 covers 18 residues. The CDR3, as DNA: TGCGCCAGCAGCCAAGGACTCTTAGCGGGAGGGTCCTACAATGAGCAGTTCTTC. Residues: CASSQGLLAGGSYNEQFF.

This rearrangement joins TRBV5-4 to TRBJ1-6; the match to TRBD1 covers 8 bases. The CDR3 has 14 amino acids. V gave up 4 bases and J gave up 14 bases; unmatched junction bases: 11. Germline V gene sequence: CDR1 SGHNT, CDR2 YYREEE (reference sequence). The CDR3 sequence is CASSPPTGAGTLHF. The CDR3 DNA reads TGTGCCAGCAGCCCACCGACAGGGGCAGGGACCCTCCACTTT.